One sample yielded the 13 T cell receptor beta chains listed below, sequenced in a study of identical twins. TCRdb re-called the 5' RACE reads through MiXCR, storing one row per CDR3 protein. The data hold a few hundred thousand distinct CDR3 sequences, with roughly 15% observed a single time. In addition, the sample was reused for a study of yellow fever vaccine responses in identical twins.

Material: CD4+ T cells sorted from blood. All receptors come from a young woman in good health.

This clonotype was picked up a small number of times. The chain uses TRBV7-8 and TRBJ2-3; D is possibly TRBD1 (5 bases). This CDR3 has 16 amino acids. V was cut by 0 bases and J by 3 bases, with 13 bases left in between. Germline V gene lookup returns CDR1 SGHVS and CDR2 FQNEAQ. CDR3 protein: CASSLAGQGWTDTQYF. In DNA, the CDR3 is TGTGCCAGCAGCTTAGCGGGCCAGGGTTGGACAGATACGCAGTATTTT.

This sequence joins TRBV28 and TRBJ2-7; D possibly corresponds to TRBD2 (6 bases). CDR1 and CDR2 from the germline V gene are MDHEN and SYDVKM. V was pared by 3 bases and J by 2 bases, with 17 bases between. The CDR3 sequence is 16 residues long. The CDR3 reads CASSFGTGEGTYEQYF. DNA for the CDR3: TGTGCCAGCAGTTTCGGGACGGGAGAAGGTACCTACGAGCAGTACTTC.

This chain uses TRBV29-1 with TRBJ1-1; D gene unclear. CDR3 length: 11 residues. The germline gives CDR1 SQVTM, CDR2 ANQGSEA. Trimming cost V 4 bases and J 4 bases, with 7 bases left between them. The CDR3 here is CSVVPGTEAFF. DNA for the CDR3: TGCAGCGTTGTTCCGGGCACTGAAGCTTTCTTT.

The genes are TRBV11-2 and TRBJ2-5, with 9 nucleotides matching TRBD2. Trimming cost V 6 bases and J 2 bases; bases outside gene matches: 7. Germline loops: CDR1 SGHAT, CDR2 FQNNGV. The CDR3 is made up of 15 amino acids. The CDR3 is CASRFSTSGQETQYF. CDR3 DNA: TGTGCCAGCAGGTTCTCTACTAGCGGGCAAGAGACCCAGTACTTC.

The V gene is TRBV24-1, the J gene TRBJ2-1, with 11 bases identical to TRBD1. Germline CDR1 KGHDR, CDR2 SFDVKD. There are 16 residues in the CDR3. V lost 4 bases to trimming and J lost 4 bases; unmatched junction nucleotides: 5. The CDR3 is CATSDRGTGGYNEQFF. DNA for the CDR3: TGTGCCACCAGTGACCGCGGGACAGGGGGGTACAATGAGCAGTTCTTC.

Only a few counts were recorded for this clonotype. V gene TRBV6-1 combines with J gene TRBJ2-1; 8 nucleotides align to TRBD2. The germline CDR1 and CDR2 sequences are MNHNS and SASEGT. Trimming took 8 bases from V and 2 from J; bases not matched to a gene: 11. This CDR3 contains 16 residues. CDR3 residues: CASAAAGGPTYNEQFF. The CDR3 nucleotides read TGTGCCAGCGCGGCCGCGGGAGGACCAACCTACAATGAGCAGTTCTTC.

This clonotype showed up just a few times. This rearrangement joins TRBV7-8 to TRBJ2-2; D tentatively reads TRBD1 or TRBD2 (5 bases each). Germline V gives CDR1 SGHVS, CDR2 FQNEAQ. The CDR3 totals 13 residues. V lost 3 bases and J 4 bases, leaving 6 bases between the germline ends. The DNA of the CDR3 is TGTGCCAGCAGCTTCGGGGCCACCGGGGAGCTGTTTTTT. It encodes CASSFGATGELFF.

This clonotype was counted a few times. This sequence joins TRBV7-6 and TRBJ2-3; tentative D call: TRBD2 (5 bases). Germline lookup yields CDR1 SGHVS and CDR2 FNYEAQ. The CDR3 extends over 17 amino acids. V lost 1 base and J lost 0, with 14 bases in between. The CDR3 loop is CASSLDHLARSTDTQYF. In DNA form, the CDR3 reads TGTGCCAGCAGCTTAGACCACTTAGCGAGAAGCACAGATACGCAGTATTTT.

The chain employs TRBV5-1 and TRBJ2-1; a possible D gene is TRBD1 (8 bases). Trimming took off 6 bases at V and 7 bases at J, with 23 bases between the two ends. Germline V gene lookup returns CDR1 SGHRS and CDR2 YFSETQ. The CDR3 runs 16 residues. The CDR3 coding sequence is TGCGCCAGCACTACTGCTCTAGGACAGGGAGGGAATGAGCAGTTCTTC. Translating gives CASTTALGQGGNEQFF.

This clonotype has a handful of counts. The chain carries TRBV3-1 and TRBJ1-2; tentative D call: TRBD1 (6 bases). The CDR3 covers 15 residues. With 0 bases removed from V and 4 bases from J, the gap between germline ends came to 12 bases. Germline CDR1 is LGHDT and CDR2 is YNNKEL (reference sequence). The CDR3 DNA reads TGTGCCAGCAGCCAAGATATCGGACAGTCCTATGGCTACACCTTC. Amino acids: CASSQDIGQSYGYTF.

This clonotype showed up many times. The chain recombines TRBV29-1 with TRBJ1-1; no definite D call. V dropped 4 bases and J dropped 0 bases, with 9 bases sitting between them. The CDR3 is made up of 13 amino acids. Germline V gene lookup returns CDR1 SQVTM and CDR2 ANQGSEA. CDR3 coding DNA: TGCAGCGTTGGTCGCAGGATGAACACTGAAGCTTTCTTT. This encodes CSVGRRMNTEAFF. Using reference TRBV29-1 and TRBJ1-1 for the parts outside the CDR3, the full variable domain is SAVISQKPSRDICQRGTSLTIQCQVDSQVTMMFWYRQQPGQSLTLIATANQGSEATYESGFVIDKFPISRPNLTFSTLTVSNMSPEDSSIYLCSVGRRMNTEAFFGQGTRLTVV.

This clonotype has only a few counts. The V and J genes are TRBV2 and TRBJ2-2; TRBD1 aligns across 7 bases. Trimming cost V 10 bases and J 3 bases; bases outside gene matches: 5. This CDR3 is built from 13 residues. CDR1 SNHLY and CDR2 FYNNEI come from the germline V gene. Written as DNA, the CDR3 is TGTGCCACAAGGGGGCTTGACACCGGGGAGCTGTTTTTT. Translation gives CATRGLDTGELFF.

This clonotype occurred a few times. J is TRBJ1-1 and V is TRBV5-1; no definite D call. This CDR3 has 17 residues. Germline lookup yields CDR1 SGHRS and CDR2 YFSETQ. With 0 bases removed from V and 3 bases from J, the gap between germline ends came to 18 bases. The CDR3 bases are TGCGCCAGCAGCTTGGAAGGTTGGACCATCCTTTACACTGAAGCTTTCTTT. Its translation: CASSLEGWTILYTEAFF. The full variable domain, with the rest looked up from reference TRBV5-1 and TRBJ1-1, is KAGVTQTPRYLIKTRGQQVTLSCSPISGHRSVSWYQQTPGQGLQFLFEYFSETQRNKGNFPGRFSGRQFSNSRSEMNVSTLELGDSALYLCASSLEGWTILYTEAFFGQGTRLTVV.